A single sample gave rise to the 30 T cell receptor beta chains below, sequenced in a study of blood T cell repertoires in COVID-19. The protocol was immunoSEQ multiplex PCR, while the TCRdb copy is restricted to in-frame clones and leaves out a portion. The table lists 150,000 to 200,000 clones, approximately 84% of them singletons. The sequenced sample consisted of PBMCs or T cells enriched from blood (not recorded which). The receptor set was obtained from a man in his forties or fifties who had recovered from COVID-19.

The V gene is TRBV4-2, the J gene TRBJ2-3; no reliable D call. Trimming removed 1 base from V and 3 bases from J, with 8 bases in between. CDR1 LGHNA and CDR2 YNFKEQ come from the germline V gene. The CDR3 extends over 14 amino acids. The DNA of the CDR3 is TGTGCCAGCAGCCAAGGCGGTTGGACAGATACGCAGTATTTT. This codes for CASSQGGWTDTQYF.

The rearrangement links TRBV18 to TRBJ1-1; D is unresolved. This CDR3 comprises 15 residues. The V gene lost 3 bases and the J gene lost 1 base, with 12 bases spanning the gap. The germline gives CDR1 KGHSH, CDR2 LQKENI. CDR3: CASSPPGWGNTEAFF. The CDR3 bases are TGTGCCAGCTCACCCCCGGGGTGGGGGAACACTGAAGCTTTCTTT.

J is TRBJ2-6 and V is TRBV7-9, with 7 bases that match TRBD1. The V gene's germline CDR1 is SEHNR and CDR2 FQNEAQ (reference sequence). The length of the CDR3 is 15 residues. Trimming at V came to 3 bases and at J to 4 bases, leaving 3 bases not matched to a gene. The CDR3 spells CASSFTGDGANVLTF. CDR3 nucleotide sequence: TGTGCCAGCAGCTTTACAGGGGACGGGGCCAACGTCCTGACTTTC.

The V call is TRBV5-1, the J call TRBJ1-1; D not resolved. Germline CDR1 is SGHRS and CDR2 is YFSETQ. Trimming took 6 bases from V and 0 from J, leaving 12 bases between them. This CDR3 has 14 residues. The CDR3 protein is CASTPPNLNTEAFF. CDR3 DNA sequence: TGCGCCAGCACGCCCCCCAACTTGAACACTGAAGCTTTCTTT.

The V call is TRBV18, the J call TRBJ1-3; D is possibly TRBD1 (6 bases). Germline assignment: CDR1 KGHSH and CDR2 LQKENI. V was pared by 4 bases and J by 1 base, with 23 bases between. This CDR3 region has 19 residues. The CDR3 loop is CASSRLHFGQGGSGNTIYF. Written as DNA, the CDR3 is TGTGCCAGCTCACGCCTCCACTTCGGACAAGGGGGTTCTGGAAACACCATATATTTT.

The chain is built from TRBV7-8 and TRBJ1-1; tentatively, D is TRBD1 (6 bases). The CDR3 covers 12 residues. CDR1 is SGHVS, CDR2 FQNEAQ, per germline. V gave up 5 bases and J gave up 10 bases, with 14 bases separating them. The CDR3 loop reads CASSPGDRRAFF. As DNA, the CDR3 is TGTGCCAGCAGCCCAGGCGACAGGAGAGCTTTCTTT.

This rearrangement joins TRBV24-1 to TRBJ1-1; 8 bases map to TRBD1. This CDR3 is 17 amino acids long. V lost 2 bases to trimming and J lost 8 bases; unmatched junction nucleotides: 15. CDR1 and CDR2 (germline): KGHDR, SFDVKD. The CDR3 spells CATSDWVSRGRGVEAFF. The CDR3 DNA reads TGTGCCACCAGTGATTGGGTCTCCAGGGGGCGAGGCGTAGAAGCTTTCTTT.

V is TRBV18 and J is TRBJ2-6; 7 nucleotides agree with TRBD1. Looked up from germline, CDR1 is KGHSH and CDR2 is LQKENI. The trim removed 0 bases at V and 3 bases at J, leaving 5 bases unmatched. This CDR3 has 17 residues. CDR3 bases: TGTGCCAGCTCACCACCGCTAGGACAGGTTGGGGCCAACGTCCTGACTTTC. It codes for CASSPPLGQVGANVLTF. The variable domain in full, completed from reference TRBV18 and TRBJ2-6, reads NAGVMQNPRHLVRRRGQEARLRCSPMKGHSHVYWYRQLPEEGLKFMVYLQKENIIDESGMPKERFSAEFPKEGPSILRIQQVVRGDSAAYFCASSPPLGQVGANVLTFGAGSRLTVL.

CDR3 residues: CASRSGWDEQFF. In nucleotides, the CDR3 is TGTGCCAGCAGATCCGGGTGGGATGAGCAGTTCTTC. V is TRBV6-5 and J is TRBJ2-1; no reliable D call. Trimming shortened V by 6 bases and J by 8 bases, and 11 bases separated the two germline ends. The CDR3 extends over 12 amino acids. Germline CDR1 MNHEY, CDR2 SVGAGI.

J is TRBJ1-1 and V is TRBV7-2; no definite D call. In germline, CDR1 is SGHTA, CDR2 FQGNSA. Trimming left V 5 bases short and J 1 base short, with 8 bases between. This CDR3 comprises 13 residues. DNA of the CDR3: TGTGCCAGCAGCCAGAACAGGAACACTGAAGCTTTCTTT. Translation gives CASSQNRNTEAFF.

The chain joins TRBV11-2 to TRBJ1-2; tentative D call: TRBD1 (5 bases). The CDR3 loop spans 13 amino acids. Germline loops: CDR1 SGHAT, CDR2 FQNNGV. V lost 5 bases to trimming and J lost 6 bases, with 13 bases between them. The CDR3 DNA sequence: TGTGCCAGCAGCCCGGGGGTCAAGGATGGCTACACCTTC. Translating it yields CASSPGVKDGYTF.

This clone showed up just once. The chain joins TRBV28 to TRBJ2-7; 8 nucleotides agree with TRBD2. This CDR3 has 14 amino acids. The J segment lost 2 bases and the V segment lost 2 bases, leaving 2 bases of the junction unmatched. Per the germline V gene, CDR1 is MDHEN and CDR2 is SYDVKM. This CDR3 is CASSLDGGAYEQYF. The CDR3 DNA is TGTGCCAGCAGTTTAGACGGGGGGGCCTACGAGCAGTACTTC.

The chain couples TRBV3-1 (or the pseudogene TRBV3-2) to TRBJ2-2; 9 bases are shared with TRBD1. The CDR3 spans 14 residues. Unmatched junction bases numbered 6, after V lost 6 bases and J lost 7 bases. The V gene's germline CDR1 is LGHDT and CDR2 YNNKEL (reference sequence). CDR3: CASRQGASVGELFF. CDR3 bases: TGTGCCAGCAGACAGGGGGCAAGCGTCGGGGAGCTGTTTTTT.

The chain employs TRBV3-1 (or the pseudogene TRBV3-2) and TRBJ1-2, with D tentatively TRBD1 (6 bases). The CDR3 is 16 residues long. Between the trimmed V and J ends, which lost 4 bases and 8 bases, there was a span of 23 bases. The germline V gene encodes CDR1 LGHDT and CDR2 YNNKEL (reference sequence). The CDR3 is CASSPRGAQIRNGYTF. CDR3 DNA: TGTGCCAGCAGCCCTCGGGGGGCCCAAATAAGGAACGGCTACACCTTC.

The rearrangement joins TRBV29-1 to TRBJ1-2; 10 bases agree with TRBD1. CDR1 is SQVTM and CDR2 is ANQGSEA in the germline V gene. With 1 base clipped from V and 3 bases from J, the junction kept 5 bases outside the gene matches. The CDR3 runs 15 residues. CDR3 protein: CSVEGDRGWDYGYTF. The CDR3 DNA sequence: TGCAGCGTTGAAGGGGACAGGGGATGGGACTATGGCTACACCTTC.

This clone was seen a few times. The chain combines TRBV3-1 (or the pseudogene TRBV3-2) with TRBJ2-7; tentatively, D is TRBD1 (6 bases). The V end was cut by 1 base, the J end by 2 bases, with 9 bases between. Per germline, CDR1 LGHDT and CDR2 YNNKEL (reference sequence). This CDR3 contains 14 residues. CDR3 DNA sequence: TGTGCCAGCAGCCAAGCCGGACAGACCTACGAGCAGTACTTC. This codes for CASSQAGQTYEQYF.

J is TRBJ1-2 and V is TRBV7-6; 9 bases are a match to TRBD1. This CDR3 region has 15 residues. V dropped 1 base and J dropped 8; count of bases not matched to a gene: 8. The germline gives CDR1 SGHVS, CDR2 FNYEAQ. CDR3 sequence (DNA): TGTGCCAGCAGCTTAGGCACAGGGGGCGCAGGGGGCTACACCTTC. It is translated as CASSLGTGGAGGYTF.

The chain uses TRBV18 and TRBJ1-5, with D uncertain. V dropped 6 bases and J dropped 3 bases, with 6 bases sitting between them. CDR3 length: 12 amino acids. CDR1 is KGHSH and CDR2 is LQKENI in the germline V gene. The CDR3 bases are TGTGCCAGCTCGGCACCCAATCAGCCCCAGCATTTT. Translation: CASSAPNQPQHF.

The chain uses TRBV5-6 and TRBJ2-3; 10 bases line up with TRBD2. The V gene end was trimmed by 2 bases and the J gene end by 2 bases; junction bases not matched to a gene: 5. Germline CDR1 reads SGHDT; CDR2 reads YYEEEE. This CDR3 has 16 residues. The CDR3 region is CASSFPSGGSTDTQYF. The DNA of the CDR3 is TGTGCCAGCAGCTTCCCTAGCGGGGGATCCACAGATACGCAGTATTTT.

The V gene is TRBV5-5, the J gene TRBJ1-6; the D gene is possibly TRBD1 (6 bases). This CDR3 region has 11 residues. V shed 3 bases and J shed 14 bases, with 9 bases lying between them. The V gene's germline CDR1 is SGHKS and CDR2 YYEKEE (reference sequence). The CDR3 nucleotides are TGTGCCAGCAGCTGGGACAAATCCCTCCACTTT. Protein: CASSWDKSLHF.

This clone was recorded once. The chain combines TRBV4-2 with TRBJ1-1; 11 bases agree with TRBD1. The trim removed 1 base at V and 1 base at J, leaving 5 bases unmatched. The germline V gene encodes CDR1 LGHNA and CDR2 YNFKEQ. This CDR3 region has 17 residues. CDR3: CASSQADRGRGNTEAFF. The CDR3 nucleotides are TGTGCCAGCAGCCAAGCGGACAGGGGGCGAGGGAACACTGAAGCTTTCTTT.

V is TRBV9 and J is TRBJ2-3; weak D call: TRBD2 (6 bases). CDR3 length: 15 amino acids. The germline V gene has CDR1 SGDLS and CDR2 YYNGEE. V lost 4 bases and J 2 bases, leaving 14 bases between the germline ends. CDR3 sequence (DNA): TGTGCCAGCAGCCCCCGGGACTGGCCCACAGATACGCAGTATTTT. Its translation: CASSPRDWPTDTQYF.

The genes are TRBV10-3 and TRBJ1-1; 8 bases align to TRBD1. V trimming: 7 bases; J trimming: 0 bases; junction bases outside the gene matches: 1. Germline CDR1 reads ENHRY; CDR2 reads SYGVKD. The CDR3 has 13 residues. The CDR3: CAITDRVNTEAFF. CDR3 in DNA: TGTGCCATCACGGACAGGGTGAACACTGAAGCTTTCTTT.

A single count supports this clone. The gene calls are TRBV10-3 and TRBJ1-2; 9 nucleotides line up with TRBD1. Germline V gives CDR1 ENHRY, CDR2 SYGVKD. V gave up 5 bases and J gave up 4 bases; unmatched junction bases: 5. CDR3 length equals 14 residues. CDR3 region: CAISLQGASYGYTF. The CDR3 nucleotides read TGTGCCATCAGTCTACAGGGGGCAAGCTATGGCTACACCTTC.

The chain links TRBV9 to TRBJ2-2; TRBD1 aligns across 11 bases. This CDR3 contains 17 residues. From germline, CDR1 is SGDLS and CDR2 YYNGEE. V dropped 4 bases and J dropped 4; count of bases not matched to a gene: 9. The CDR3 sequence: CASSIHSGTGGTGELFF. Here the CDR3 DNA reads TGTGCCAGCAGCATCCACTCCGGGACAGGGGGCACCGGGGAGCTGTTTTTT.

This clone occurred once. The rearrangement links TRBV4-2 to TRBJ2-3, with TRBD2 as a possible D gene (5 bases). The CDR3 spans 15 residues. The germline V gene has CDR1 LGHNA and CDR2 YNFKEQ. Trimming shortened V by 0 bases and J by 4 bases, and 11 bases separated the two germline ends. The CDR3 nucleotides are TGTGCCAGCAGCCAAGACCTCAGAGGGTCAGATACGCAGTATTTT. This sequence encodes CASSQDLRGSDTQYF.

The genes are TRBV25-1 and TRBJ1-1; D unresolved. Germline V lookup: CDR1 MGHDK, CDR2 SYGVNS. The CDR3 covers 11 residues. V shed 3 bases and J shed 6 bases, with 5 bases lying between them. The chain's CDR3 is CASSDYPEAFF. DNA of the CDR3: TGTGCCAGCAGTGATTATCCTGAAGCTTTCTTT.

The chain carries TRBV4-1 and TRBJ2-3, with D perhaps matching TRBD1 (5 bases). The germline gives CDR1 MGHRA, CDR2 YSYEKL. CDR3 length: 13 amino acids. The V end lost 5 bases, the J end lost 5 bases, and 11 bases lay between the germline ends. The CDR3 is CASSGALRDTQYF. CDR3 sequence (DNA): TGCGCCAGCAGCGGGGCCCTCCGAGATACGCAGTATTTT.

V and J are TRBV18 and TRBJ1-3, with D maybe TRBD1 (6 bases). The germline V and J ends were trimmed by 4 bases and 4 bases, with 14 bases remaining between them. The CDR3 covers 15 residues. The germline gives CDR1 KGHSH, CDR2 LQKENI. CDR3 nucleotide sequence: TGTGCCAGCTCACGTGGCGGGGGGCCCGGAAACACCATATATTTT. Its translation is CASSRGGGPGNTIYF.

The chain recombines TRBV12-3 or TRBV12-4 with TRBJ2-5; D ambiguous. CDR3 length equals 11 residues. Deletions cut 4 bases from V and 5 bases from J, with 5 bases between. CDR3 region: CASSSTETQYF. In DNA form, the CDR3 reads TGTGCCAGCAGTTCTACGGAGACCCAGTACTTC.